The 9 T cell receptor beta chains given below trace back to one sample, sequenced in a study of Graves' ophthalmopathy and Graves' hyperthyroidism. Transcripts of RNA were the source for amplifying TCR beta CDR3 regions. After a first-round RT-PCR with HTBI primers, a second-round multiplex PCR was run. TCRdb re-called the multiplex PCR reads with MiXCR, one entry per CDR3 protein. The sample includes hundreds of thousands of distinct CDR3 sequences, 22% of them seen just once. The specimen was peripheral blood. All receptors derive from a woman younger than 35 with stable Graves' hyperthyroidism. Some clones in this sample may be carry-over from other donors' samples.

This chain joins TRBV7-2 and TRBJ2-7; the D is unclear. V lost 0 bases and J lost 3, with 9 bases in between. Per the germline V gene, CDR1 is SGHTA and CDR2 is FQGNSA. The CDR3 loop spans 14 amino acids. CDR3 bases: TGTGCCAGCAGCTTAGCGAAGTTGGGCTACGAGCAGTACTTC. Its translation: CASSLAKLGYEQYF.

This clonotype came up many times. The chain carries TRBV30 and TRBJ1-1; unclear D gene. The V gene's germline CDR1 is GTSNPN and CDR2 SVGIG (reference sequence). The CDR3 has 11 residues. V gave up 3 bases and J gave up 3 bases, with 5 bases separating them. The CDR3 coding sequence is TGTGCCTGGAGGACGGACACTGAAGCTTTCTTT. Protein product: CAWRTDTEAFF.

The chain combines TRBV5-5 with TRBJ2-7; D remains ambiguous. CDR3 length equals 14 residues. Trimming cost V 2 bases and J 2 bases, with 11 bases left between them. Per germline, CDR1 SGHKS and CDR2 YYEKEE (reference sequence). The CDR3 loop is CASSFPSSAYEQYF. CDR3 nucleotides: TGTGCCAGCAGCTTCCCCAGCAGTGCCTACGAGCAGTACTTC. The whole variable domain, filled in from reference TRBV5-5 and TRBJ2-7, reads DAGVTQSPTHLIKTRGQQVTLRCSPISGHKSVSWYQQVLGQGPQFIFQYYEKEERGRGNFPDRFSARQFPNYSSELNVNALLLGDSALYLCASSFPSSAYEQYFGPGTRLTVT.

This clonotype was observed at least ten times. The chain employs TRBV11-2 and TRBJ2-6, with a possible D match to TRBD2 (5 bases). This CDR3 has 17 amino acids. V lost 4 bases and J lost 3, with 16 bases in between. Germline values: CDR1 SGHAT, CDR2 FQNNGV. The CDR3 bases are TGTGCCAGCAGCTCACCATCCCCGGGGAGTGGGGCCAACGTCCTGACTTTC. It yields the protein CASSSPSPGSGANVLTF.

The chain links TRBV4-1 to TRBJ1-2; possibly TRBD1 for D (5 bases). This CDR3 has 15 residues. Germline V lookup: CDR1 MGHRA, CDR2 YSYEKL. V gave up 1 base and J gave up 0 bases, with 9 bases separating them. The CDR3 DNA sequence: TGCGCCAGCAGCCAAGTTGAGACAGCTAACTATGGCTACACCTTC. This encodes CASSQVETANYGYTF.

Points on this clonotype: The missing conserved phenylalanine or tryptophan at the end of this CDR3 makes a read error likely. This chain joins TRBV20-1 and TRBJ2-7, with TRBD1 identical over 9 bases. With 1 base clipped from V and 3 bases from J, the junction kept 1 base outside the gene matches. The CDR3 consists of 13 residues. The germline gives CDR1 DFQATT, CDR2 SNEGSKA (reference sequence). The DNA for the CDR3 is TGCAGTGCTAGAGGACAGGGGGACTACGAGCAGTACCTC. As protein: CSARGQGDYEQYL.

This clonotype showed up many times. The genes are TRBV12-3 or TRBV12-4 and TRBJ2-7; unclear D gene. The V end lost 3 bases, the J end lost 3 bases, and 12 bases lay between the germline ends. The CDR3 runs 14 residues. The chain's CDR3 is CASSFDIPHYEQYF. CDR3 coding DNA: TGTGCCAGCAGTTTTGACATACCACACTACGAGCAGTACTTC.

This clonotype was detected ten times or more. Since the CDR3 does not end with the conserved phenylalanine or tryptophan, this likely comes from a read error. The rearrangement links TRBV7-2 to TRBJ2-5; D is unclear. The CDR3 loop spans 15 amino acids. V lost 5 bases and J lost 0, with 13 bases in between. Germline CDR1 reads SGHTA; CDR2 reads FQGNSA. The CDR3 sequence: CASSTFVGYQETQYL. The DNA for the CDR3 is TGTGCCAGCAGCACCTTTGTCGGCTACCAAGAGACCCAGTACCTC.

In its sample, this clonotype was seen many times. The chain couples TRBV6-1 to TRBJ2-5; D is uncertain. The CDR3 extends over 8 amino acids. Germline V gives CDR1 MNHNS, CDR2 SASEGT. Trimming took off 6 bases at V and 9 bases at J, with 2 bases between the two ends. The CDR3 spells CASRPQYF. The CDR3 nucleotides read TGTGCCAGCAGGCCCCAGTACTTC.